The clone carrying this TCR beta chain was seen more than once but under ten times. What it binds is not known. At one end the junction does not follow the germline gene, possibly because of a read error. Here immunoSEQ multiplex PCR was the method, and the copy in TCRdb shows in-frame clones only, minus some. The sample carries more than 2 million clones, roughly 96% recorded once. The donor cohort consisted entirely of Caucasian adults residing in Nashville, Tennessee. The CDR3 length is 9 residues. The germline gives CDR1 LNHDA, CDR2 SQIVND (reference sequence). The data were taken from a study of shared clonotypes between healthy human individuals. Overall study findings and caveats: Having only a few donors restricted how much genetic and exposure-history diversity was captured.

The chain links TRBV19 to TRBJ2-7; perhaps TRBD2 as D (6 bases). The TCR sequence derives from a man aged 18 to 29 in good health. What was sequenced was naive CD4+ T cells sorted from blood. The subset here: CD45RA+ positively selected. The CDR3 bases are TGTGCCAGTAGTATATGGGGGGTCTTC. Its translation: CASSIWGVF. Full variable domain (missing parts from reference TRBV19 and TRBJ2-7): DGGITQSPKYLFRKEGQNVTLSCEQNLNHDAMYWYRQDPGQGLRLIYYSQIVNDFQKGDIAEGYSVSREKKESFPLTVTSAQKNPTAFYLCASSIWGVFGPGTRLTVT.